What follows describes a single TCR beta chain. The data were taken from a study of CD8 T cells in Susac syndrome. Through negative isolation, CD4+ and CD8+ T cells were obtained, while TEMRA cells were enriched using FACS. It was with random hexamers that 0.5 to 1 ug RNA was reverse transcribed. TCRdb itself ran the immunoSEQ multiplex PCR reads through MiXCR, one entry per CDR3 protein. The sample consists of some 190,000 distinct CDR3 sequences, about 95% of them appearing once. The CDR3 sequence is 14 residues long. Trimming pared 1 base from V and 2 bases from J, leaving 8 bases between. Germline V gene sequence: CDR1 LGHNA, CDR2 YNFKEQ.

The receptor comes from a human donor in good health. This sequence joins TRBV4-2 and TRBJ1-2; D not resolved. Source material: CD4+ T cells from PBMCs. CDR3 DNA sequence: TGTGCCAGCAGCCAAGGGGCGTCGAACTATGGCTACACCTTC. Its translation: CASSQGASNYGYTF.